This entry lists 5 T cell receptor beta chains sequenced from one sample in a study of T cells in tumors after PD-1 blockade. The table came from immunoSEQ multiplex PCR; TCRdb's copy has only in-frame clones and leaves some out. Of 4,000 to 5,500 clones detected, around 60% appear once; the ten largest clones hold more than 14%. This specimen consisted of tumor tissue, obtained after anti-PD-1 treatment. The receptors shown here come from a human donor with basal cell carcinoma.

The chain combines TRBV5-1 with TRBJ2-3; the D gene is possibly TRBD2 (7 bases). Germline V lookup: CDR1 SGHRS, CDR2 YFSETQ. This CDR3 is built from 16 residues. V lost 4 bases, J lost 0 bases, and 15 bases lay in between. CDR3 region: CASSEEGDYSTDTQYF. The DNA for the CDR3 is TGCGCCAGCAGCGAGGAGGGGGACTATAGCACAGATACGCAGTATTTT.

This clone came up a few times. The rearrangement joins TRBV6-1 to TRBJ2-7, with D perhaps matching TRBD2 (7 bases). Trimming took 7 bases from V and 7 from J, leaving 20 bases between them. The CDR3 has 14 amino acids. CDR1 is MNHNS and CDR2 is SASEGT in the germline V gene. This chain's CDR3 is CASTPRGGGGEQYF. DNA of the CDR3: TGTGCCAGCACCCCGCGCGGAGGGGGAGGGGAGCAGTACTTC.

The rearrangement joins TRBV7-9 to TRBJ1-4; TRBD1 matches at 9 bases. Per the germline V gene, CDR1 is SEHNR and CDR2 is FQNEAQ (reference sequence). V was pared by 2 bases and J by 5 bases, with 6 bases of the junction left unmatched. This CDR3 comprises 16 residues. This CDR3 is CASSLRGGTGNEKLFF. In nucleotides, the CDR3 is TGTGCCAGCAGCTTAAGGGGAGGGACAGGGAATGAAAAACTGTTTTTT.

The chain couples TRBV5-6 to TRBJ1-2; D gene unclear. The CDR3 covers 12 residues. The ends were cut back, 1 base at V and 7 bases at J, with 8 bases in the middle. CDR1 is SGHDT and CDR2 is YYEEEE in the germline V gene. CDR3 protein: CASSLTRGGYTF. In nucleotides, the CDR3 is TGTGCCAGCAGCTTGACGCGAGGTGGCTACACCTTC.

The chain uses TRBV19 and TRBJ2-2; 7 bases line up with TRBD1. This CDR3 is 16 amino acids long. CDR1 is LNHDA, CDR2 SQIVND, per germline (reference sequence). Unmatched junction bases numbered 14, after V lost 6 bases and J lost 7 bases. CDR3 sequence: CASRIFETGYRGELFF. The CDR3 nucleotides are TGTGCCAGTAGGATTTTTGAGACAGGGTACCGCGGGGAGCTGTTTTTT.